Below are 25 T cell receptor beta chains sequenced from a single sample in a study of CD8 T cells in ankylosing spondylitis (dated by TCRdb to about 2017). Library preparation used 5' RACE. The sequencer was an Illumina HiSeq 2500. TCRdb reprocessed the public reads (quality trimming at Q25 with fastp, clone calling with MiXCR) and kept in-frame beta chains. Identical CDR3 protein sequences are pooled into one entry, listed with their most common genes and DNA. Within this sample are about 44,000 distinct CDR3 sequences, with approximately 11% of them counted one time only. The biggest ten clones account for more than 1.3% of the sample. The sequencing input was blood, either unsorted or a sorted T cell fraction (not recorded which). Every receptor here comes from a male donor with ankylosing spondylitis or in good health (not recorded which).

This clonotype was seen ten or more times. The chain carries TRBV7-6 and TRBJ1-2, with 9 bases lining up with TRBD1. The V gene end was trimmed by 2 bases and the J gene end by 5 bases; junction bases not matched to a gene: 6. Germline assignment: CDR1 SGHVS and CDR2 FNYEAQ. This CDR3 contains 15 residues. The CDR3 protein is CASSLMGQGLYGYTF. The CDR3 nucleotides read TGTGCCAGCAGCTTAATGGGACAGGGCCTGTATGGCTACACCTTC.

Concerning this clonotype itself: A read error may explain this, as a much larger clone is one base away. Because the CDR3 is missing its conserved closing phenylalanine or tryptophan, this is likely a read error. This chain links TRBV5-5 with TRBJ2-7, with D unclear. V was trimmed by 2 bases and J by 3 bases, leaving 6 bases between them. Germline lookup yields CDR1 SGHKS and CDR2 YYEKEE (reference sequence). The CDR3 extends over 12 amino acids. CDR3 in DNA: TGTGCCAGCAGCTTATCCCACTACGAGCAGTACCTC. This translates into CASSLSHYEQYL.

This clonotype was seen a few times. The chain combines TRBV7-8 with TRBJ2-3, with D perhaps TRBD2 (5 bases). CDR1 SGHVS and CDR2 FQNEAQ come from the germline V gene. This CDR3 region has 13 residues. V lost 5 bases, J lost 4 bases, and 10 bases lay in between. The CDR3 DNA reads TGTGCCAGCAGCCCCACGAGGGCAGATACGCAGTATTTT. Translation gives CASSPTRADTQYF. The whole variable domain, filled in from reference TRBV7-8 and TRBJ2-3, reads GAGVSQSPRYKVAKRGQDVALRCDPISGHVSLFWYQQALGQGPEFLTYFQNEAQLDKSGLPSDRFFAERPEGSVSTLKIQRTQQEDSAVYLCASSPTRADTQYFGPGTRLTVL.

This clonotype turned up a few times. The chain has TRBV12-3 or TRBV12-4 and TRBJ1-2; TRBD1 aligns across 7 bases. The CDR3 runs 13 residues. V shed 3 bases and J 6 bases; nucleotides not matched to a gene: 4. Here the CDR3 DNA reads TGTGCCAGCAGTTTTCAGACAGGGCATGGCTACACCTTC. Its protein is CASSFQTGHGYTF.

This clonotype occurred many times. The V and J genes are TRBV28 and TRBJ2-5; 8 positions match TRBD2. This CDR3 region has 14 residues. From germline, CDR1 is MDHEN and CDR2 SYDVKM. V lost 5 bases and J lost 3; bases outside the gene matches: 5. CDR3 protein: CASSEPGLEETQYF. The CDR3, as DNA: TGTGCCAGCAGTGAACCGGGACTAGAAGAGACCCAGTACTTC.

The chain uses TRBV29-1 and TRBJ1-2; no clear D. The CDR3 is 12 residues long. Trimming removed 4 bases at V and 2 bases at J, with 8 bases between. Germline V gives CDR1 SQVTM, CDR2 ANQGSEA. CDR3 residues: CSVGQSNYGYTF. The CDR3 DNA sequence: TGCAGCGTTGGTCAGTCGAACTATGGCTACACCTTC.

This clonotype showed up just a few times. The rearrangement joins TRBV12-3 or TRBV12-4 to TRBJ2-6; D might be TRBD1 (6 bases). This CDR3 has 18 residues. Trimming pared 4 bases from V and 2 bases from J, leaving 18 bases between. The CDR3 is CASSWGPPGRTGANVLTF. CDR3 sequence (DNA): TGTGCCAGCAGTTGGGGGCCACCCGGCCGAACTGGGGCCAACGTCCTGACTTTC.

This clonotype came up a few times. At one boundary the junction diverges from the germline segment, which might be a read error. The chain couples TRBV3-1 to TRBJ1-1; tentative D call: TRBD1 (6 bases). The germline CDR1 and CDR2 sequences are LGHDT and YNNKEL (reference sequence). The CDR3 spans 15 residues. The CDR3 is CASCHQNRGAAEAFF. The CDR3 DNA reads as TGTGCCAGCTGCCACCAAAATCGGGGGGCGGCTGAAGCTTTCTTT.

This clonotype was detected ten times or more. This rearrangement joins TRBV4-2 to TRBJ1-1; the D is unclear. Germline CDR1 reads LGHNA; CDR2 reads YNFKEQ. The ends were cut back, 0 bases at V and 8 bases at J, with 16 bases in the middle. There are 15 residues in the CDR3. The CDR3 DNA sequence: TGTGCCAGCAGCCAAGAGTTGGGCCCAACCGGAGAAGCTTTCTTT. Translated: CASSQELGPTGEAFF.

This clonotype appeared many times. The J gene is TRBJ2-3, the V gene TRBV25-1; D is possibly TRBD2 (6 bases). CDR1 MGHDK and CDR2 SYGVNS come from the germline V gene. V was clipped by 8 bases and J by 2 bases, with 14 bases between them. The CDR3 is 14 residues long. The DNA of the CDR3 is TGTGCCAGCCGGAGCGGGTACTACACAGATACGCAGTATTTT. This gives the protein CASRSGYYTDTQYF.

This clonotype came up many times. CDR3 in amino acids: CSVVTGGYSEQFF. CDR3 DNA sequence: TGCAGCGTTGTAACAGGGGGCTATAGTGAGCAGTTCTTC. This chain joins TRBV29-1 and TRBJ2-1; 9 nucleotides agree with TRBD1. V shed 4 bases and J 9 bases; nucleotides not matched to a gene: 7. Germline loops: CDR1 SQVTM, CDR2 ANQGSEA. This CDR3 region has 13 residues.

This clonotype has just a few counts. The V and J genes are TRBV2 and TRBJ1-1; 7 bases fit TRBD1. In germline, CDR1 is SNHLY, CDR2 FYNNEI. V trimming: 6 bases; J trimming: 6 bases; junction bases outside the gene matches: 4. This CDR3 region has 12 residues. CDR3 coding DNA: TGTGCCAGCAGACCAGGGGGGGCTGAAGCTTTCTTT. Its protein product is CASRPGGAEAFF.

This clonotype was observed many times. The chain joins TRBV20-1 to TRBJ1-6, with 9 bases aligning to TRBD1. Germline V lookup: CDR1 DFQATT, CDR2 SNEGSKA (reference sequence). Trimming cost V 3 bases and J 6 bases; bases outside gene matches: 6. This CDR3 has 15 amino acids. DNA for the CDR3: TGCAGTGCTAGCACAGGGGGCGCGGGTAATTCACCCCTCCACTTT. This sequence encodes CSASTGGAGNSPLHF.

This clonotype was counted only a few times. The chain joins TRBV18 to TRBJ2-7, with TRBD1 matching over 7 bases. The CDR3 length is 13 residues. The germline gives CDR1 KGHSH, CDR2 LQKENI. J lost 0 bases, V lost 6 bases, and 2 bases had no gene match. The CDR3 is CASSRDSSYEQYF. The CDR3 DNA sequence: TGTGCCAGCTCCCGGGACAGCTCCTACGAGCAGTACTTC.

This clonotype was recorded a few times. The chain uses TRBV7-2 and TRBJ1-5; TRBD1 matches 9 bases. Unmatched junction bases numbered 7, after V lost 5 bases and J lost 5 bases. CDR1 and CDR2 (germline): SGHTA, FQGNSA. The CDR3 has 15 residues. The CDR3 loop reads CASSRQGVGDQPQHF. For the CDR3, the DNA is TGTGCCAGCAGCCGACAGGGGGTAGGGGATCAGCCCCAGCATTTT.

This clonotype appeared a few times. The V and J genes are TRBV29-1 and TRBJ1-1; no clear D. V lost 6 bases, J lost 1 base, and 12 bases lay in between. Per germline, CDR1 SQVTM and CDR2 ANQGSEA. The CDR3 covers 13 residues. The DNA of the CDR3 is TGCAGCGTATCGGGAGCAGGGAACACTGAAGCTTTCTTT. It translates to CSVSGAGNTEAFF.

The chain links TRBV10-3 to TRBJ1-4, with 7 bases identical to TRBD1. The CDR3 is made up of 14 amino acids. The germline gives CDR1 ENHRY, CDR2 SYGVKD. V lost 10 bases to trimming and J lost 8 bases; unmatched junction nucleotides: 13. In DNA, the CDR3 is TGTGCCACTTCGACGGGACAGCGTTCGGAAAAACTGTTTTTT. Protein sequence: CATSTGQRSEKLFF.

The chain is built from TRBV5-4 and TRBJ1-6, with a weak D call TRBD1 (6 bases). Germline V gene lookup returns CDR1 SGHNT and CDR2 YYREEE (reference sequence). V lost 5 bases and J lost 8, with 17 bases in between. The CDR3 is 15 amino acids. This CDR3 is CASSKIDRRDSPLHF. In DNA, the CDR3 is TGTGCCAGCAGTAAAATCGACAGGCGGGATTCACCCCTCCACTTT.

This clonotype was counted ten times or more. The chain is built from TRBV12-3 or TRBV12-4 and TRBJ1-2, with a possible D match to TRBD1 (5 bases). The CDR3 spans 15 residues. The ends were cut back, 3 bases at V and 8 bases at J, with 19 bases in the middle. In nucleotides, the CDR3 is TGTGCCAGCAGTTTCGGTTTGGCAGGGTCTACGGGCTACACCTTC. It specifies CASSFGLAGSTGYTF.

This clonotype was seen at least ten times. The chain uses TRBV6-5 and TRBJ2-7; tentatively, D is TRBD2 (6 bases). CDR1 is MNHEY, CDR2 SVGAGI, per germline. CDR3 length: 12 amino acids. Deletions cut 7 bases from V and 7 bases from J, with 14 bases between. This CDR3 reads CASTAGPGEQYF. The CDR3 DNA follows: TGTGCCAGCACAGCGGGCCCGGGGGAGCAGTACTTC.

In the case of this clonotype: This sequence may be a read error, since a much larger clone differs from it by one base. This sequence joins TRBV10-3 and TRBJ1-3; D is undetermined. This CDR3 has 18 residues. Germline values: CDR1 ENHRY, CDR2 SYGVKD. The V end was cut by 5 bases, the J end by 0 bases, with 20 bases between. CDR3 loop: CAISLAGLDLRSGNTIYF. The CDR3 DNA reads TGTGCCATCAGTTTAGCGGGTTTGGACCTTCGCTCTGGAAACACCATATATTTT.

This clonotype appeared many times. This rearrangement joins TRBV12-3 or TRBV12-4 to TRBJ2-2; a weak D match, TRBD1 (6 bases). The V gene lost 4 bases and the J gene lost 6 bases, with 15 bases spanning the gap. CDR3 length: 15 residues. CDR3 sequence: CASSSPGHLPGELFF. DNA for the CDR3: TGTGCCAGCAGTTCACCGGGACACCTACCCGGGGAGCTGTTTTTT.

The chain carries TRBV5-1 and TRBJ2-2; 7 positions match TRBD2. CDR1 SGHRS and CDR2 YFSETQ come from the germline V gene. Trimming removed 4 bases from V and 8 bases from J; junction bases left unmatched: 8. The CDR3 loop spans 14 amino acids. The CDR3 DNA sequence: TGCGCCAGCAGCCCTGGGGAGGGAAGAGGGGAGCTGTTTTTT. This gives the protein CASSPGEGRGELFF. Together with reference TRBV5-1 and TRBJ2-2, the CDR3 gives the full variable domain: KAGVTQTPRYLIKTRGQQVTLSCSPISGHRSVSWYQQTPGQGLQFLFEYFSETQRNKGNFPGRFSGRQFSNSRSEMNVSTLELGDSALYLCASSPGEGRGELFFGEGSRLTVL.

This clonotype was observed many times. The chain has TRBV12-3 or TRBV12-4 and TRBJ2-5; TRBD1 is a possible D gene (5 bases). V lost 9 bases, J lost 5 bases, and 16 bases lay in between. CDR3 length: 13 residues. The CDR3 nucleotides read TGTGCCAGGATAGGTGGCAGGGATGAGACCCAGTACTTC. It is translated as CARIGGRDETQYF.

This chain links TRBV4-1 with TRBJ1-1; D is perhaps TRBD1 (5 bases). The CDR3 extends over 14 amino acids. Germline V gene data show CDR1 as MGHRA and CDR2 as YSYEKL. V lost 4 bases and J 2 bases, leaving 11 bases between the germline ends. The CDR3 sequence: CASSPGTANTEAFF. The CDR3 nucleotides read TGCGCCAGCAGCCCCGGGACGGCCAACACTGAAGCTTTCTTT.